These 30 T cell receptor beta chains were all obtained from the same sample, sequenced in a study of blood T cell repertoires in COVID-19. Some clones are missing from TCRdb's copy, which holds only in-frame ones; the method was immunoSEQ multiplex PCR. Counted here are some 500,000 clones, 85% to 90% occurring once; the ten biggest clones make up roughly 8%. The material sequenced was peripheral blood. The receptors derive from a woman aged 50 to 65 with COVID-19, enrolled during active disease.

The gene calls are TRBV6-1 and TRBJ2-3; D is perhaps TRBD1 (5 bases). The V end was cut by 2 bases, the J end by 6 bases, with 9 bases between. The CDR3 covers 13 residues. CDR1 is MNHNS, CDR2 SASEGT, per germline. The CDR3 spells CASSEQGWDTQYF. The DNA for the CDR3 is TGTGCCAGCAGTGAACAGGGCTGGGATACGCAGTATTTT.

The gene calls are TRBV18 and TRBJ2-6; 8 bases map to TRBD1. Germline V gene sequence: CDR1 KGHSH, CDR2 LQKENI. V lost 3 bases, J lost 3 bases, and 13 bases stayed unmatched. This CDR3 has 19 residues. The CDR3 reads CASSPGPGQGFYGANVLTF. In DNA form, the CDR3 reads TGTGCCAGCTCACCGGGACCCGGACAGGGCTTTTATGGGGCCAACGTCCTGACTTTC.

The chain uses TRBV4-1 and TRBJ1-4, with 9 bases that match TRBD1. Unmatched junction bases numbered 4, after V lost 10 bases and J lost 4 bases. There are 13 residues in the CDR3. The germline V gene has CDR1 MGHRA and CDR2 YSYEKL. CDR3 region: CATLGQGNEKLFF. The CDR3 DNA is TGCGCCACTTTGGGACAGGGTAATGAAAAACTGTTTTTT.

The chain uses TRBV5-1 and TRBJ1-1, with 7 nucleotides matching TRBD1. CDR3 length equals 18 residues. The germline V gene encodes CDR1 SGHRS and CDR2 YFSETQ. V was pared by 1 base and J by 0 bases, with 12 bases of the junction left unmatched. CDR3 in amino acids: CASSLRTGASGMNTEAFF. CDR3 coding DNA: TGCGCCAGCAGCTTGAGAACAGGGGCCTCGGGAATGAACACTGAAGCTTTCTTT. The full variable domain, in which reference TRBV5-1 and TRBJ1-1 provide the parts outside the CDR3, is KAGVTQTPRYLIKTRGQQVTLSCSPISGHRSVSWYQQTPGQGLQFLFEYFSETQRNKGNFPGRFSGRQFSNSRSEMNVSTLELGDSALYLCASSLRTGASGMNTEAFFGQGTRLTVV.

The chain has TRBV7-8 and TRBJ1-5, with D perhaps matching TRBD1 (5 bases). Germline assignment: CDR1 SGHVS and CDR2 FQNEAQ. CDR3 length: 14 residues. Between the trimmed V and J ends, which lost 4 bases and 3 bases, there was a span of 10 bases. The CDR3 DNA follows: TGTGCCAGCAGCTCACAGGCAGTCAATCAGCCCCAGCATTTT. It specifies CASSSQAVNQPQHF.

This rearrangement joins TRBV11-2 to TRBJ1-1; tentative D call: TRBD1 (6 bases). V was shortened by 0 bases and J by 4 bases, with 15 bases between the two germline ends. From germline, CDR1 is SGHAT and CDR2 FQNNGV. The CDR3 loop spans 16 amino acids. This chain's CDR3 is CASSLDPLTGPTEAFF. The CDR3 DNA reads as TGTGCCAGCAGCTTAGATCCTCTTACAGGGCCCACTGAAGCTTTCTTT. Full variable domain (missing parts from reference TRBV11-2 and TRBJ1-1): EAGVAQSPRYKIIEKRQSVAFWCNPISGHATLYWYQQILGQGPKLLIQFQNNGVVDDSQLPKDRFSAERLKGVDSTLKIQPAKLEDSAVYLCASSLDPLTGPTEAFFGQGTRLTVV.

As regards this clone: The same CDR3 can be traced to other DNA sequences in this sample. CDR3 in amino acids: CASSLAQGANEQYF. The DNA for the CDR3 is TGCGCCAGCAGCTTGGCCCAGGGGGCGAACGAGCAGTACTTC. The chain couples TRBV5-1 to TRBJ2-7; the match to TRBD1 covers 8 bases. This CDR3 has 14 amino acids. After removal of 0 bases from V and 5 bases from J, the junction contained 4 bases not matched to a gene. Germline V gene data show CDR1 as SGHRS and CDR2 as YFSETQ.

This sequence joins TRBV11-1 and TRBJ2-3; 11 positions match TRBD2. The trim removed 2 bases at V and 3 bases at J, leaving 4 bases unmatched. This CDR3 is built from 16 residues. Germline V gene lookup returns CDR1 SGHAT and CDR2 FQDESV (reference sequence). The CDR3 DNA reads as TGTGCCAGCAGCTTAAAGACTAGCGGGGCTACAGATACGCAGTATTTT. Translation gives CASSLKTSGATDTQYF.

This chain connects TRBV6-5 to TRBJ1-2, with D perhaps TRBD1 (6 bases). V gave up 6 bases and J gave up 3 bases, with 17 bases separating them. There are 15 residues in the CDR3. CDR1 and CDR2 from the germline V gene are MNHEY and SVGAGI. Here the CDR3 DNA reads TGTGCCAGCAGCCGAGAACCAGGGGCGTACTATGGCTACACCTTC. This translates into CASSREPGAYYGYTF.

This CDR3 is CASRNQGGAHEQYF. The CDR3 nucleotides are TGTGCCAGCAGGAACCAGGGTGGGGCCCACGAGCAGTACTTC. The chain is built from TRBV2 and TRBJ2-7; D may be TRBD1 (5 bases). Per the germline V gene, CDR1 is SNHLY and CDR2 is FYNNEI. Trimming shortened V by 6 bases and J by 5 bases, and 17 bases separated the two germline ends. The CDR3 runs to 14 residues.

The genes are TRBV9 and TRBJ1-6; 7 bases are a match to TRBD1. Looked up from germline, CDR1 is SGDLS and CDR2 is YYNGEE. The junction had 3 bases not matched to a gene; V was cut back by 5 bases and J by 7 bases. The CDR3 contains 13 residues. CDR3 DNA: TGTGCCAGCAGGGGGACAGAGAATTCACCCCTCCACTTT. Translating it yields CASRGTENSPLHF.

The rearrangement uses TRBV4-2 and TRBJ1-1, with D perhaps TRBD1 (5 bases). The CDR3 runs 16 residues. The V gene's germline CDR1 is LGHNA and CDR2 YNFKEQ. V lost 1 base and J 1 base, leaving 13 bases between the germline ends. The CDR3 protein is CASSQVTGGGNTEAFF. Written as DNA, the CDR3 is TGTGCCAGCAGCCAAGTAACGGGGGGTGGGAACACTGAAGCTTTCTTT.

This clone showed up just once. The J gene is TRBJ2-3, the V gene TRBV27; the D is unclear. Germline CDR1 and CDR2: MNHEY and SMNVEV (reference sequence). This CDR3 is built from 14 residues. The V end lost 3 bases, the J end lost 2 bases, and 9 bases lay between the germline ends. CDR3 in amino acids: CASSLFQATDTQYF. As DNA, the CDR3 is TGTGCCAGCAGTTTGTTCCAGGCCACAGATACGCAGTATTTT.

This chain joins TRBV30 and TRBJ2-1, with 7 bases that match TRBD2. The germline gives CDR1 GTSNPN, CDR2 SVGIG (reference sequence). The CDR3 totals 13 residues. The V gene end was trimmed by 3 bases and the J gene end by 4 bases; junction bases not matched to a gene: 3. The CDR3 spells CAWRASGYNEQFF. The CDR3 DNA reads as TGTGCCTGGAGGGCTAGCGGATACAATGAGCAGTTCTTC.

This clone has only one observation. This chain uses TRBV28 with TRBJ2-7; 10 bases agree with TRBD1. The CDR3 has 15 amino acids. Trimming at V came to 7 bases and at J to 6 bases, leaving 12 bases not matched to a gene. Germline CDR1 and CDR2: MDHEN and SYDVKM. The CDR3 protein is CASTIRTGGFPEQYF. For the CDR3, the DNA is TGTGCCAGCACAATTAGGACAGGGGGATTCCCCGAGCAGTACTTC. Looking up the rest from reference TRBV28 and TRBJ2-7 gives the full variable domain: DVKVTQSSRYLVKRTGEKVFLECVQDMDHENMFWYRQDPGLGLRLIYFSYDVKMKEKGDIPEGYSVSREKKERFSLILESASTNQTSMYLCASTIRTGGFPEQYFGPGTRLTVT.

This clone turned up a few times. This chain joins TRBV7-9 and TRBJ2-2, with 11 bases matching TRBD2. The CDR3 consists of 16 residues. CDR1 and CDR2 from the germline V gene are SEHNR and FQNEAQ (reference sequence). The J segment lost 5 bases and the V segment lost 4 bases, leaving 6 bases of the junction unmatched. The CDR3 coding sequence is TGTGCCAGCAGCTCCGGGACTAGCGGAATAACCGGGGAGCTGTTTTTT. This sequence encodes CASSSGTSGITGELFF.

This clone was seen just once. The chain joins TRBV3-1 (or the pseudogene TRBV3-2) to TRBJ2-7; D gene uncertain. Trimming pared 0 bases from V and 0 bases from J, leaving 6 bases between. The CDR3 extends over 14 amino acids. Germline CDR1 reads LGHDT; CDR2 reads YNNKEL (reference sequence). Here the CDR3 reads CASSQDTVSYEQYF. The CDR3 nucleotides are TGTGCCAGCAGCCAAGATACAGTCTCCTACGAGCAGTACTTC.

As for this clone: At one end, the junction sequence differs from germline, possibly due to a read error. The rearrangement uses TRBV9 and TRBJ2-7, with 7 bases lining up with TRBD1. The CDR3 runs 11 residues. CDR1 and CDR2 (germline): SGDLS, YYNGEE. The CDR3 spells CASSEGTALTF. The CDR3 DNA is TGTGCCAGCAGCGAAGGGACAGCCCTTACCTTC.

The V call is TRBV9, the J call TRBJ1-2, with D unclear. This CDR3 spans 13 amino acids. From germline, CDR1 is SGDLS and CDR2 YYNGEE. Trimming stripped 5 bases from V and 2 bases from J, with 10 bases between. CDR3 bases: TGTGCCAGCAGTTTCGGGGAAAACTATGGCTACACCTTC. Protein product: CASSFGENYGYTF.

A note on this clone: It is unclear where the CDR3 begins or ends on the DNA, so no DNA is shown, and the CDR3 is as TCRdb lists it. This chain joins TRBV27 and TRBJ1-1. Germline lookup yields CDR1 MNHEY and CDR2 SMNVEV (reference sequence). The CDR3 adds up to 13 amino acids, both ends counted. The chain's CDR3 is CASSWGSGTFQFF.

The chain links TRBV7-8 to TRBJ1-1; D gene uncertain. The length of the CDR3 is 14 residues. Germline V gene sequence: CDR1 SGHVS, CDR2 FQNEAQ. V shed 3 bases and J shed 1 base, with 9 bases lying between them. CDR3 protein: CASSLGPGNTEAFF. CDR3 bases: TGTGCCAGCAGCTTGGGTCCAGGGAACACTGAAGCTTTCTTT.

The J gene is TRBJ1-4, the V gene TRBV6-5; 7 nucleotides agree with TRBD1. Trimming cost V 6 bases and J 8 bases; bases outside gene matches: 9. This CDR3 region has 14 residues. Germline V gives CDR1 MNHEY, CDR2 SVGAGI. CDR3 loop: CASSSGTEEEKLFF. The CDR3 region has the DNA TGTGCCAGCAGCTCCGGGACAGAGGAAGAAAAACTGTTTTTT.

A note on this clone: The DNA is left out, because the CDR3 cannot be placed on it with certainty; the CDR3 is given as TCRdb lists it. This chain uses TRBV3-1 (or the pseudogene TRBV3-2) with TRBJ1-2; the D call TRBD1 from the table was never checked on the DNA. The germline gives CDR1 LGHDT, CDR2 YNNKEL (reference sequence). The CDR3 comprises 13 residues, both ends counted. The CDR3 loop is CASSQVGVGTVLF.

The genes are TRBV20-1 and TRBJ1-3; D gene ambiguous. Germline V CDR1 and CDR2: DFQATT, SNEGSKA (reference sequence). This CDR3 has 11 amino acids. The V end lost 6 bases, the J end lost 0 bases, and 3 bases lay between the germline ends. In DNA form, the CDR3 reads TGCAGTGCCTTCTCTGGAAACACCATATATTTT. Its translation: CSAFSGNTIYF.

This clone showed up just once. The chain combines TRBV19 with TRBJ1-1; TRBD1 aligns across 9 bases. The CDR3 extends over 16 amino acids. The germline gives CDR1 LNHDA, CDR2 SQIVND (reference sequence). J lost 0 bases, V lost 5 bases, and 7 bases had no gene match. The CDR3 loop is CASSLSQGAMNTEAFF. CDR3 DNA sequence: TGTGCCAGTAGTCTTTCACAGGGGGCCATGAACACTGAAGCTTTCTTT.

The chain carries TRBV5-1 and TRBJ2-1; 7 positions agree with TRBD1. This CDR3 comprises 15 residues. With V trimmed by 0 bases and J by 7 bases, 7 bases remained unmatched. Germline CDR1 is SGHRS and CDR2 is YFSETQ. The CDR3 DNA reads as TGCGCCAGCAGCTTGGCACAGGGGAAATGGAATGAGCAGTTCTTC. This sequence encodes CASSLAQGKWNEQFF.

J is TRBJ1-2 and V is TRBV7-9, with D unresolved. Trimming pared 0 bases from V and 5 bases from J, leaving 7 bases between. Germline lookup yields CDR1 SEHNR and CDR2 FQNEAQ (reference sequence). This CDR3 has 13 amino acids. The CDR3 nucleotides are TGTGCCAGCAGCTTAGCTGGCGGGTATGGCTACACCTTC. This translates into CASSLAGGYGYTF.

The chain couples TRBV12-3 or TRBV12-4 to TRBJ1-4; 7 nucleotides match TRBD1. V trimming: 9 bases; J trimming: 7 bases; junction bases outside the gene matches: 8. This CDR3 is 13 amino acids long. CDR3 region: CASRLQGVEKLFF. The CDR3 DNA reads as TGTGCCAGTCGATTGCAGGGGGTTGAAAAACTGTTTTTT.

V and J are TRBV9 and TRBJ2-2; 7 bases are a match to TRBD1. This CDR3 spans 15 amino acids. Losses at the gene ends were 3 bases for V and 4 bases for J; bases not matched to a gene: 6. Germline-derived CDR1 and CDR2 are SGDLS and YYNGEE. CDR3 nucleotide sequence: TGTGCCAGCAGCGCCTCGGACAGGCCCACCGGGGAGCTGTTTTTT. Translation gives CASSASDRPTGELFF.

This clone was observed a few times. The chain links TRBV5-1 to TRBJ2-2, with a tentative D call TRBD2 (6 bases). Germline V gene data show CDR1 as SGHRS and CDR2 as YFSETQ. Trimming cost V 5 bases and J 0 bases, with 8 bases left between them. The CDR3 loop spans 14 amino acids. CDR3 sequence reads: CASSRGANTGELFF. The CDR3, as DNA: TGCGCCAGCAGTCGCGGGGCGAACACCGGGGAGCTGTTTTTT.